These 27 T cell receptor beta chains share one sample of origin, sequenced in a study of response to subunit inactivated influenza vaccine. TCRdb passed the RT-PCR reads through MiXCR, listing each CDR3 protein once. Of 550,000 to 650,000 distinct CDR3 sequences in the sample, around 11% were seen once. Material: PBMCs from blood, obtained on the day of vaccination. The receptors stem from a man aged 50-60 years who received an inactivated influenza vaccine.

This clonotype appeared a few times. CDR3 amino acids: CSVARRQQETQYF. CDR3 in DNA: TGCAGCGTTGCAAGGCGCCAACAAGAGACCCAGTACTTC. V usage is TRBV29-1 and J usage is TRBJ2-5; D gene unclear. Trimming took off 4 bases at V and 2 bases at J, with 11 bases between the two ends. Germline assignment: CDR1 SQVTM and CDR2 ANQGSEA. This CDR3 comprises 13 residues.

This clonotype appeared a few times. This chain connects TRBV7-2 to TRBJ2-7, with 10 nucleotides matching TRBD1. Germline CDR1 and CDR2: SGHTA and FQGNSA. CDR3 length: 16 amino acids. The junction had 4 bases not matched to a gene; V was cut back by 0 bases and J by 2 bases. The CDR3 nucleotides are TGTGCCAGCAGCTTAGCACCGGGACAGGGGACCTACGAGCAGTACTTC. It encodes CASSLAPGQGTYEQYF.

This clonotype was detected only a few times. The chain joins TRBV7-2 to TRBJ2-7, with unresolved D. Looked up from germline, CDR1 is SGHTA and CDR2 is FQGNSA. V dropped 4 bases and J dropped 3 bases, with 13 bases sitting between them. CDR3 length equals 14 residues. This CDR3 is CASSWAGPNYEQYF. In DNA, the CDR3 is TGTGCCAGCAGCTGGGCCGGGCCGAACTACGAGCAGTACTTC.

This clonotype was observed many times. The gene calls are TRBV25-1 and TRBJ2-1; 11 positions agree with TRBD1. Germline V lookup: CDR1 MGHDK, CDR2 SYGVNS. V lost 6 bases to trimming and J lost 2 bases; unmatched junction nucleotides: 3. This CDR3 is 15 amino acids long. For the CDR3, the DNA is TGTGCCAGCAGAATGGGACAGGGGGCCTACAATGAGCAGTTCTTC. Translation gives CASRMGQGAYNEQFF.

The rearrangement links TRBV5-4 to TRBJ2-5; D may be TRBD1 (5 bases). V was cut by 10 bases and J by 3 bases, with 16 bases left in between. The CDR3 loop spans 13 amino acids. The germline gives CDR1 SGHNT, CDR2 YYREEE (reference sequence). The CDR3 sequence is CALSRGREETQYF. CDR3 DNA: TGTGCCTTGTCAAGGGGCAGGGAAGAGACCCAGTACTTC.

Only a few counts were recorded for this clonotype. The genes are TRBV6-2 or TRBV6-3 and TRBJ2-7, with a tentative D call TRBD2 (6 bases). V lost 2 bases and J lost 7, with 15 bases in between. The CDR3 totals 14 residues. CDR1 and CDR2 from the germline V gene are MNHEY and SVGEGT. The CDR3 spells CASSYNRGAGEQYF. For the CDR3, the DNA is TGTGCCAGCAGTTACAACCGCGGGGCTGGAGAGCAGTACTTC.

The table lists this clonotype with a few counts. V and J are TRBV6-2 or TRBV6-3 and TRBJ2-3; D unresolved. CDR1 is MNHEY, CDR2 SVGEGT, per germline. The CDR3 loop spans 13 amino acids. V gave up 5 bases and J gave up 4 bases, with 10 bases separating them. The CDR3: CASSRGRSDTQYF. For the CDR3, the DNA is TGTGCCAGCAGTCGCGGCCGCTCAGATACGCAGTATTTT.

This clonotype showed up just a few times. The chain carries TRBV29-1 and TRBJ2-5; 7 bases are a match to TRBD2. J gave up 5 bases and V 3 bases, and 9 bases lay outside the gene matches. Germline CDR1 is SQVTM and CDR2 is ANQGSEA. The CDR3 consists of 14 residues. The CDR3 sequence is CSVDAGLSRETQYF. The CDR3 DNA reads TGCAGCGTTGATGCGGGACTAAGTCGGGAGACCCAGTACTTC.

This clonotype turned up a few times. This chain connects TRBV5-6 to TRBJ2-3, with D unresolved. Per the germline V gene, CDR1 is SGHDT and CDR2 is YYEEEE. The ends were cut back, 4 bases at V and 6 bases at J, with 9 bases in the middle. This CDR3 contains 12 residues. The CDR3 bases are TGTGCCAGCAGCGCTCGTGGGGATACGCAGTATTTT. Protein sequence: CASSARGDTQYF.

The genes are TRBV27 and TRBJ2-7; 9 bases map to TRBD2. Per the germline V gene, CDR1 is MNHEY and CDR2 is SMNVEV (reference sequence). CDR3 size: 14 residues. Trimming removed 3 bases from V and 2 bases from J; junction bases left unmatched: 2. CDR3 loop: CASSFIAGAYEQYF. DNA of the CDR3: TGTGCCAGCAGTTTCATAGCGGGGGCCTACGAGCAGTACTTC.

The CDR3 coding sequence is TGTGCCAGCAGCTTCGGTTTCGGCAATCAGCCCCAGCATTTT. Protein sequence: CASSFGFGNQPQHF. The gene calls are TRBV5-6 and TRBJ1-5, with D unclear. CDR3 length: 14 residues. Germline CDR1 is SGHDT and CDR2 is YYEEEE. V was trimmed by 2 bases and J by 2 bases, leaving 8 bases between them.

This rearrangement joins TRBV29-1 to TRBJ2-3, with 9 bases lining up with TRBD1. After removal of 7 bases from V and 0 bases from J, the junction contained 5 bases not matched to a gene. CDR1 and CDR2 from the germline V gene are SQVTM and ANQGSEA. CDR3 length equals 14 residues. CDR3 nucleotide sequence: TGCAGCGGGATCGGGACAGGGAGCACAGATACGCAGTATTTT. It is translated as CSGIGTGSTDTQYF.

This clonotype was observed many times. The chain recombines TRBV12-3 or TRBV12-4 with TRBJ2-3; D remains ambiguous. The CDR3 has 13 residues. Trimming left V 6 bases short and J 2 bases short, with 9 bases between. CDR3: CASSPLITDTQYF. CDR3 in DNA: TGTGCCAGCAGCCCCCTGATCACAGATACGCAGTATTTT.

This clonotype was counted at least ten times. The J gene is TRBJ2-1, the V gene TRBV5-1; 7 bases fit TRBD1. Germline-derived CDR1 and CDR2 are SGHRS and YFSETQ. The J segment lost 4 bases and the V segment lost 0 bases, leaving 4 bases of the junction unmatched. The CDR3 loop spans 15 amino acids. As DNA, the CDR3 is TGCGCCAGCAGCTTGGATGGGACAGAGTACAATGAGCAGTTCTTC. Its protein product is CASSLDGTEYNEQFF.

The chain uses TRBV4-3 and TRBJ2-3, with a possible D match to TRBD2 (5 bases). CDR1 and CDR2 (germline): LGHNA, YSLEER. V lost 3 bases and J 6 bases, leaving 10 bases between the germline ends. The CDR3 consists of 13 residues. The CDR3 DNA is TGCGCCAGCAGCCACGGGGTTTGGGATACGCAGTATTTT. Its protein product is CASSHGVWDTQYF.

A few counts support this clonotype. V usage is TRBV29-1 and J usage is TRBJ1-1; D is unresolved. Trimming shortened V by 6 bases and J by 5 bases, and 16 bases separated the two germline ends. This CDR3 has 13 amino acids. Germline loops: CDR1 SQVTM, CDR2 ANQGSEA. The CDR3 nucleotides read TGCAGCGTCCTCCCCGGCAGGCAGACTGAAGCTTTCTTT. This codes for CSVLPGRQTEAFF.

The chain joins TRBV29-1 to TRBJ1-5; D may be TRBD1 (5 bases). The ends were cut back, 4 bases at V and 1 base at J, with 5 bases in the middle. The CDR3 has 12 amino acids. CDR1 and CDR2 (germline): SQVTM, ANQGSEA. The CDR3 DNA follows: TGCAGCGTTGGGGGGAGCAATCAGCCCCAGCATTTT. Its protein product is CSVGGSNQPQHF.

The chain employs TRBV20-1 and TRBJ2-7, with 11 nucleotides matching TRBD2. Looked up from germline, CDR1 is DFQATT and CDR2 is SNEGSKA (reference sequence). V shed 5 bases and J 5 bases; nucleotides not matched to a gene: 14. CDR3 length: 16 residues. The CDR3 loop is CSAPRNGRLAGNEQYF. As DNA, the CDR3 is TGCAGTGCTCCCCGTAATGGGAGACTAGCGGGGAACGAGCAGTACTTC.

The rearrangement links TRBV28 to TRBJ1-2; D may be TRBD1 (5 bases). The V gene's germline CDR1 is MDHEN and CDR2 SYDVKM. The germline V and J ends were trimmed by 5 bases and 4 bases, with 17 bases remaining between them. CDR3 size: 15 residues. DNA for the CDR3: TGTGCCAGCAGTCCCCGGGACGCCATCTCCTATGGCTACACCTTC. As protein: CASSPRDAISYGYTF.

This chain uses TRBV22-1 with TRBJ2-5; the table's D call, TRBD1, was not checked against the DNA. TRBV22-1 is termed a pseudogene. The CDR3 contains 16 residues. DNA of the CDR3: TGCAGTTCCTGGGGCGCGGGACTGTTTGACCAAGAGACCCAGTACTTC. It encodes CSSWGAGLFDQETQYF.

In this sample, this clonotype turned up many times. The CDR3 is CASIAVYTGELFF. The CDR3 DNA is TGTGCCAGCATTGCGGTGTACACCGGGGAGCTGTTTTTT. The chain links TRBV28 to TRBJ2-2; D is unclear. The germline CDR1 and CDR2 sequences are MDHEN and SYDVKM. The V end was cut by 7 bases, the J end by 3 bases, with 9 bases between. The CDR3 is made up of 13 amino acids.

This clonotype was found many times. The gene calls are TRBV27 and TRBJ2-5; D may match TRBD1 or TRBD2 (6 bases each). The V gene lost 3 bases and the J gene lost 8 bases, with 10 bases spanning the gap. From germline, CDR1 is MNHEY and CDR2 SMNVEV (reference sequence). This CDR3 is 12 amino acids long. This CDR3 reads CASSFPGGTQYF. CDR3 nucleotides: TGTGCCAGCAGTTTCCCCGGGGGCACCCAGTACTTC.

The chain carries TRBV7-9 and TRBJ2-2; D ambiguous. CDR1 is SEHNR and CDR2 is FQNEAQ in the germline V gene (reference sequence). Trimming stripped 5 bases from V and 4 bases from J, with 8 bases between. CDR3 length: 13 amino acids. The CDR3 loop reads CASSNSLTGELFF. The CDR3 nucleotides read TGTGCCAGCAGCAATTCTCTCACCGGGGAGCTGTTTTTT.

The chain links TRBV20-1 to TRBJ2-7, with a weak D call TRBD1 (6 bases). Per germline, CDR1 DFQATT and CDR2 SNEGSKA (reference sequence). V was cut by 4 bases and J by 1 base, with 17 bases left in between. There are 15 residues in the CDR3. The CDR3 coding sequence is TGCAGTGCTACGGGGATAGGGGGTTTATCCTACGAGCAGTACTTC. Its protein product is CSATGIGGLSYEQYF.

This clonotype showed up just a few times. The chain is built from TRBV28 and TRBJ1-1; D is unresolved. The CDR3 extends over 15 amino acids. Germline assignment: CDR1 MDHEN and CDR2 SYDVKM. The V end lost 6 bases, the J end lost 1 base, and 15 bases lay between the germline ends. The CDR3, as DNA: TGTGCCAGCAGCCCCCTCCGGGCCAAGAACACTGAAGCTTTCTTT. Protein: CASSPLRAKNTEAFF.

This clonotype was counted at least ten times. The chain uses TRBV20-1 and TRBJ2-1, with D hard to call. The V and J ends lost 6 bases and 5 bases respectively, with 11 bases between them. Germline CDR1 is DFQATT and CDR2 is SNEGSKA (reference sequence). This CDR3 is built from 12 residues. In nucleotides, the CDR3 is TGCAGTGCCACCCCAAGCGACAATGAGCAGTTCTTC. This codes for CSATPSDNEQFF.

This clonotype was detected a few times. The chain employs TRBV5-1 and TRBJ1-2; tentatively, D is TRBD1 (6 bases). The germline V and J ends were trimmed by 3 bases and 4 bases, with 13 bases remaining between them. Germline CDR1 and CDR2: SGHRS and YFSETQ. The CDR3 has 14 amino acids. CDR3 protein: CASSSGTSSYGYTF. CDR3 sequence (DNA): TGCGCCAGCAGCTCCGGGACAAGTAGCTATGGCTACACCTTC.